This passage covers 32 T cell receptor beta chains from one sample sequenced in a study of graft-versus-host responses after intestinal transplantation. Their specific antigens are unknown. TCRdb's table, derived via immunoSEQ multiplex PCR, lists solely in-frame clones and lacks some. The sample records roughly 90,000 clones, about 88% being singletons. The sequences come from unstimulated CD4+ T cells sorted from spleen or lymph node cells, collected before transplant. The source of these receptors is a human donor who was the organ donor for an intestinal transplant.

The chain uses TRBV30 and TRBJ1-5; D uncertain. CDR1 and CDR2 (germline): GTSNPN, SVGIG (reference sequence). The ends were cut back, 0 bases at V and 4 bases at J, with 13 bases in the middle. The CDR3 loop spans 15 amino acids. Written as DNA, the CDR3 is TGTGCCTGGAGTGTACTGGGCAGTTTTAATCAGCCCCAGCATTTT. This sequence encodes CAWSVLGSFNQPQHF.

The gene calls are TRBV6-5 and TRBJ2-2, with a possible D match to TRBD1 (6 bases). The V and J ends lost 5 bases and 7 bases respectively, with 14 bases between them. Germline V gives CDR1 MNHEY, CDR2 SVGAGI. The length of the CDR3 is 14 residues. In DNA form, the CDR3 reads TGTGCCAGCAGTGGGAGCAGGGGAAACGGGGAGCTGTTTTTT. The encoded protein is CASSGSRGNGELFF.

This clone was counted only a few times. The chain has TRBV5-6 and TRBJ2-7; 9 bases are shared with TRBD2. CDR3 length: 14 residues. With V trimmed by 3 bases and J by 3 bases, 4 bases remained unmatched. Germline CDR1 reads SGHDT; CDR2 reads YYEEEE. The DNA of the CDR3 is TGTGCCAGCAGCTCCTCGACTAGCGGCTACGAGCAGTACTTC. Translation: CASSSSTSGYEQYF.

The chain couples TRBV28 to TRBJ2-3; no definite D call. CDR3 length equals 14 residues. Germline V gene sequence: CDR1 MDHEN, CDR2 SYDVKM. Trimming took off 1 base at V and 6 bases at J, with 11 bases between the two ends. In DNA form, the CDR3 reads TGTGCCAGCAGTTTATTTTCGCTGCGGGATACGCAGTATTTT. This gives the protein CASSLFSLRDTQYF.

CDR3 in DNA: TGTGCCAGCTCACCGAGGACAGGGGGGTTGGACTATGGCTACACCTTC. Translating gives CASSPRTGGLDYGYTF. The chain couples TRBV18 to TRBJ1-2; TRBD1 agrees at 10 bases. The CDR3 extends over 16 amino acids. Losses at the gene ends were 3 bases for V and 3 bases for J; bases not matched to a gene: 7. Germline loops: CDR1 KGHSH, CDR2 LQKENI.

This clone has more than one count but fewer than ten. CDR3 loop: CASSHSGAYNSPLHF. CDR3 DNA sequence: TGCGCCAGCAGCCATTCCGGGGCCTATAATTCACCCCTCCACTTT. The chain is built from TRBV4-1 and TRBJ1-6; D gene uncertain. CDR3 size: 15 residues. Germline CDR1 is MGHRA and CDR2 is YSYEKL. The V end lost 3 bases, the J end lost 2 bases, and 8 bases lay between the germline ends.

This clone was counted only a few times. The rearrangement links TRBV6-1 to TRBJ1-1; D ambiguous. The CDR3 consists of 13 residues. Looked up from germline, CDR1 is MNHNS and CDR2 is SASEGT. The V gene lost 8 bases and the J gene lost 0 bases, with 10 bases spanning the gap. DNA of the CDR3: TGTGCCAGCCGGTCGACTTTGAACACTGAAGCTTTCTTT. Amino acid sequence: CASRSTLNTEAFF.

This clone was picked up a small number of times. The chain recombines TRBV29-1 with TRBJ2-7; D might be TRBD2 (5 bases). Germline-derived CDR1 and CDR2 are SQVTM and ANQGSEA. V was trimmed by 4 bases and J by 2 bases, leaving 9 bases between them. CDR3 size: 12 residues. CDR3 sequence reads: CSVGERAYEQYF. CDR3 nucleotides: TGCAGCGTTGGGGAGAGGGCCTACGAGCAGTACTTC.

The chain is built from TRBV7-9 and TRBJ1-6; 7 positions agree with TRBD1. Germline-derived CDR1 and CDR2 are SEHNR and FQNEAQ (reference sequence). The V gene end was trimmed by 5 bases and the J gene end by 10 bases; junction bases not matched to a gene: 20. This CDR3 is 18 amino acids long. The CDR3 region has the DNA TGTGCCAGCAGCGTTACCGGGACAGCGAACCCTCTTAGGTCACCCCTCCACTTT. It codes for CASSVTGTANPLRSPLHF. Together with reference TRBV7-9 and TRBJ1-6, the CDR3 gives the full variable domain: DTGVSQNPRHKITKRGQNVTFRCDPISEHNRLYWYRQTLGQGPEFLTYFQNEAQLEKSRLLSDRFSAERPKGSFSTLEIQRTEQGDSAMYLCASSVTGTANPLRSPLHFGNGTRLTVT.

The chain couples TRBV5-5 to TRBJ1-1, with a tentative D call TRBD1 (6 bases). CDR3 length: 15 amino acids. Germline values: CDR1 SGHKS, CDR2 YYEKEE (reference sequence). V lost 4 bases and J 0 bases, leaving 13 bases between the germline ends. The CDR3 bases are TGTGCCAGCAGCGGATTCGGACAGATGAACACTGAAGCTTTCTTT. This codes for CASSGFGQMNTEAFF. The full variable domain, completed using reference TRBV5-5 and TRBJ1-1, is DAGVTQSPTHLIKTRGQQVTLRCSPISGHKSVSWYQQVLGQGPQFIFQYYEKEERGRGNFPDRFSARQFPNYSSELNVNALLLGDSALYLCASSGFGQMNTEAFFGQGTRLTVV.

The rearrangement joins TRBV7-2 to TRBJ1-2; weak D call: TRBD1 (6 bases). CDR1 and CDR2 (germline): SGHTA, FQGNSA. V lost 0 bases and J 0 bases, leaving 8 bases between the germline ends. The CDR3 extends over 15 amino acids. The CDR3: CASSLASGANYGYTF. In DNA, the CDR3 is TGTGCCAGCAGCTTAGCTTCAGGGGCTAACTATGGCTACACCTTC. Filled out from reference TRBV7-2 and TRBJ1-2, the complete variable domain reads GAGVSQSPSNKVTEKGKDVELRCDPISGHTALYWYRQSLGQGLEFLIYFQGNSAPDKSGLPSDRFSAERTGGSVSTLTIQRTQQEDSAVYLCASSLASGANYGYTFGSGTRLTVV.

This clone was seen a single time. V gene TRBV30 combines with J gene TRBJ1-2, with unresolved D. Germline V gene lookup returns CDR1 GTSNPN and CDR2 SVGIG (reference sequence). V was trimmed by 2 bases and J by 4 bases, leaving 11 bases between them. This CDR3 contains 13 residues. CDR3 in DNA: TGTGCCTGGAGTCGTCTACTCTTCTATGGCTACACCTTC. Residues: CAWSRLLFYGYTF.

This chain links TRBV19 with TRBJ2-3, with unresolved D. There are 14 residues in the CDR3. Germline values: CDR1 LNHDA, CDR2 SQIVND (reference sequence). V was clipped by 2 bases and J by 6 bases, with 12 bases between them. The CDR3 loop reads CASSIPSRADTQYF. CDR3 nucleotides: TGTGCCAGTAGTATACCCTCTCGAGCTGATACGCAGTATTTT.

V usage is TRBV4-2 and J usage is TRBJ2-6, with D possibly matching TRBD1 (5 bases). V was trimmed by 3 bases and J by 2 bases, leaving 11 bases between them. This CDR3 has 16 amino acids. From germline, CDR1 is LGHNA and CDR2 YNFKEQ. The CDR3 reads CASSQATATGANVLTF. The DNA of the CDR3 is TGTGCCAGCAGCCAGGCGACAGCTACTGGGGCCAACGTCCTGACTTTC.

The rearrangement links TRBV5-1 to TRBJ2-1; unclear D gene. The CDR3 runs to 15 residues. Germline CDR1 SGHRS, CDR2 YFSETQ. Trimming left V 3 bases short and J 1 base short, with 11 bases between. The CDR3 region has the DNA TGCGCCAGCAGCTCCACATTTCGTTCCTACAATGAGCAGTTCTTC. It specifies CASSSTFRSYNEQFF.

The J gene is TRBJ2-2, the V gene TRBV5-3; D is unresolved. TRBV5-3 is marked as an open reading frame, function uncertain. The CDR3 runs 14 residues. V was pared by 5 bases and J by 5 bases, with 13 bases between. As DNA, the CDR3 is TGTGCCAGAAGGGGCCGCCCCATGACCGGGGAGCTGTTTTTT. Translation: CARRGRPMTGELFF.

The chain couples TRBV19 to TRBJ1-1; perhaps TRBD1 as D (6 bases). The germline gives CDR1 LNHDA, CDR2 SQIVND (reference sequence). This CDR3 is 13 amino acids long. Trimming removed 9 bases at V and 3 bases at J, with 14 bases between. The CDR3 protein is CASSSGADTEAFF. DNA of the CDR3: TGTGCCAGCTCCTCAGGGGCTGACACTGAAGCTTTCTTT.

This chain links TRBV7-9 with TRBJ1-1; 7 bases fit TRBD1. The CDR3 loop spans 16 amino acids. The germline gives CDR1 SEHNR, CDR2 FQNEAQ (reference sequence). Trimming cost V 5 bases and J 1 base; bases outside gene matches: 10. The CDR3 reads CASSQPIGTANTEAFF. The CDR3 nucleotides read TGTGCCAGCAGCCAGCCGATCGGGACAGCGAACACTGAAGCTTTCTTT.

This sequence joins TRBV7-2 and TRBJ2-7, with D possibly being TRBD1 (5 bases). V was cut by 2 bases and J by 3 bases, with 8 bases left in between. This CDR3 has 13 amino acids. CDR1 is SGHTA and CDR2 is FQGNSA in the germline V gene. The CDR3 nucleotides are TGTGCCAGCAGCTTATACAGGTTCTACGAGCAGTACTTC. Encoded protein: CASSLYRFYEQYF. The whole variable domain, remainder taken from reference TRBV7-2 and TRBJ2-7, is GAGVSQSPSNKVTEKGKDVELRCDPISGHTALYWYRQSLGQGLEFLIYFQGNSAPDKSGLPSDRFSAERTGGSVSTLTIQRTQQEDSAVYLCASSLYRFYEQYFGPGTRLTVT.

The chain joins TRBV29-1 to TRBJ2-1; perhaps TRBD2 as D (5 bases). Germline assignment: CDR1 SQVTM and CDR2 ANQGSEA. V dropped 3 bases and J dropped 2 bases, with 14 bases sitting between them. This CDR3 region has 15 residues. This CDR3 is CSVDTQSGPYNEQFF. In DNA form, the CDR3 reads TGCAGCGTTGACACCCAGAGCGGTCCCTACAATGAGCAGTTCTTC.

The V and J genes are TRBV28 and TRBJ1-2; perhaps TRBD1 as D (6 bases). V was pared by 6 bases and J by 3 bases, with 11 bases between. The V gene's germline CDR1 is MDHEN and CDR2 SYDVKM. The CDR3 is made up of 13 amino acids. CDR3: CASSLTGYYGYTF. The CDR3 bases are TGTGCCAGCAGCCTTACAGGGTACTATGGCTACACCTTC.

This clone turned up a few times. This chain joins TRBV6-5 and TRBJ2-2; unclear D gene. Germline CDR1 is MNHEY and CDR2 is SVGAGI. CDR3 length equals 13 residues. V lost 5 bases, J lost 5 bases, and 9 bases lay in between. The CDR3 region is CASSPPVTGELFF. In nucleotides, the CDR3 is TGTGCCAGCAGTCCCCCGGTAACCGGGGAGCTGTTTTTT.

This clone was counted a single time. The CDR3: CASSALPVTLNTEAFF. CDR3 in DNA: TGTGCCAGCTCCGCCCTTCCAGTAACCCTGAACACTGAAGCTTTCTTT. The rearrangement uses TRBV18 and TRBJ1-1; D is ambiguous. V lost 6 bases, J lost 0 bases, and 17 bases lay in between. The germline CDR1 and CDR2 sequences are KGHSH and LQKENI. The CDR3 consists of 16 residues. The full variable domain, its missing parts supplied by reference TRBV18 and TRBJ1-1, is NAGVMQNPRHLVRRRGQEARLRCSPMKGHSHVYWYRQLPEEGLKFMVYLQKENIIDESGMPKERFSAEFPKEGPSILRIQQVVRGDSAAYFCASSALPVTLNTEAFFGQGTRLTVV.

V usage is TRBV6-1 and J usage is TRBJ2-3, with D perhaps TRBD2 (6 bases). The ends were cut back, 6 bases at V and 14 bases at J, with 21 bases in the middle. CDR1 is MNHNS and CDR2 is SASEGT in the germline V gene. This CDR3 region has 13 residues. The CDR3: CASRRPTADSGYF. For the CDR3, the DNA is TGTGCCAGCAGGAGACCGACAGCGGATAGCGGGTATTTT.

This clone was seen just once. The CDR3 reads CASSQDQGRGLGTEAFF. In nucleotides, the CDR3 is TGCGCCAGCAGCCAAGATCAGGGCAGGGGGCTCGGCACTGAAGCTTTCTTT. This chain joins TRBV4-1 and TRBJ1-1; 8 bases are a match to TRBD1. V gave up 0 bases and J gave up 4 bases; unmatched junction bases: 10. The CDR3 contains 17 residues. The V gene's germline CDR1 is MGHRA and CDR2 YSYEKL.

V is TRBV28 and J is TRBJ2-1; maybe TRBD2 (5 bases). Germline V lookup: CDR1 MDHEN, CDR2 SYDVKM. V was pared by 7 bases and J by 1 base, with 17 bases between. The CDR3 spans 16 residues. CDR3 protein: CASTGSLASSYNEQFF. DNA of the CDR3: TGTGCCAGCACCGGAAGCCTAGCAAGTTCCTACAATGAGCAGTTCTTC.

The chain joins TRBV5-3 to TRBJ2-5; unclear D gene. TRBV5-3 is an open reading frame, and its role is uncertain. The CDR3 loop spans 14 amino acids. Trimming removed 4 bases at V and 1 base at J, with 11 bases between. CDR3 coding DNA: TGTGCCAGAAGCGAACGAAGAGTCCAAGAGACCCAGTACTTC. Residues: CARSERRVQETQYF.

This clone was observed once. This chain links TRBV7-2 with TRBJ2-5; D not resolved. The ends were cut back, 1 base at V and 5 bases at J, with 5 bases in the middle. The germline V gene has CDR1 SGHTA and CDR2 FQGNSA. The CDR3 has 12 amino acids. CDR3 sequence: CASSLDRETQYF. In DNA, the CDR3 is TGTGCCAGCAGCTTAGACCGGGAGACCCAGTACTTC.

This clone appeared a single time. The chain joins TRBV19 to TRBJ2-1; maybe TRBD2 (5 bases). From germline, CDR1 is LNHDA and CDR2 SQIVND (reference sequence). V shed 6 bases and J shed 8 bases, with 14 bases lying between them. The CDR3 is made up of 13 amino acids. The CDR3 protein is CASSGGSWDEQFF. CDR3 nucleotides: TGTGCCAGTAGCGGAGGCAGTTGGGATGAGCAGTTCTTC. The variable domain in full, completed from reference TRBV19 and TRBJ2-1, reads DGGITQSPKYLFRKEGQNVTLSCEQNLNHDAMYWYRQDPGQGLRLIYYSQIVNDFQKGDIAEGYSVSREKKESFPLTVTSAQKNPTAFYLCASSGGSWDEQFFGPGTRLTVL.

The chain links TRBV5-4 to TRBJ1-4; 7 bases are a match to TRBD1. The germline V gene has CDR1 SGHNT and CDR2 YYREEE (reference sequence). V lost 4 bases and J lost 0; bases outside the gene matches: 3. The length of the CDR3 is 15 residues. CDR3 coding DNA: TGTGCCAGCAGCCGAGACAGGGCAACTAATGAAAAACTGTTTTTT. Protein: CASSRDRATNEKLFF.

The chain recombines TRBV2 with TRBJ2-1; 9 positions match TRBD2. The CDR3 runs 16 residues. The germline gives CDR1 SNHLY, CDR2 FYNNEI. V trimming: 6 bases; J trimming: 4 bases; junction bases outside the gene matches: 10. The CDR3 region has the DNA TGTGCCAGCAGAGTCAGGATTACTAGCGGGTACAATGAGCAGTTCTTC. This translates into CASRVRITSGYNEQFF.

The J gene is TRBJ1-3, the V gene TRBV7-2, with D unclear. V was trimmed by 5 bases and J by 8 bases, leaving 10 bases between them. The CDR3 is 12 residues long. Germline V CDR1 and CDR2: SGHTA, FQGNSA. CDR3 DNA: TGTGCCAGCAGCCCGACGAGGGACACCATATATTTT. It is translated as CASSPTRDTIYF.